This T cell receptor (beta chain) stems from a study of identical twins. Study findings and constraints: Some out-of-frame alpha sequences were shared by twins, and these showed excess low generation probability.

TCRdb reprocessed the 5' RACE reads with MiXCR, giving one entry per CDR3 protein. This table has about 690,000 distinct CDR3 sequences, 21% appearing once. The CDR3 has 13 residues. Germline CDR1 is SEHNR and CDR2 is FQNEAQ (reference sequence). With 6 bases removed from V and 2 bases from J, the gap between germline ends came to 10 bases. In its sample, this clonotype was seen many times. Its antigen is currently unknown. The same sample was also used in a study of T cells expressing NK-cell markers.

Material: PBMCs. The V call is TRBV7-9, the J call TRBJ1-1, with D maybe TRBD1 (5 bases). This clonotype was sampled from a woman between 18 and 29 years old in good health. The CDR3 loop reads CASRLQENTEAFF. The CDR3 DNA reads as TGTGCCAGCAGATTACAGGAAAACACTGAAGCTTTCTTT.